These 6 T cell receptor beta chains were sequenced from one sample in a study of cytomegalovirus exposure and HLA in healthy donors. Vbeta (60) and Jbeta (13) primers were used in the PCR. Sequenced by immunoSEQ multiplex PCR; TCRdb stores in-frame clones only, minus some. The data contain about 200,000 clones, roughly 85% of them singletons. The sequenced material came from PBMCs. Receptor source: a woman in her fifties or sixties in good health and CMV-seronegative.

This chain connects TRBV11-1 to TRBJ2-5; D perhaps matches TRBD2 (5 bases). Between the trimmed V and J ends, which lost 8 bases and 1 base, there was a span of 17 bases. This CDR3 is built from 15 residues. Germline V CDR1 and CDR2: SGHAT, FQDESV (reference sequence). CDR3 sequence reads: CASLRGRRIQETQYF. DNA for the CDR3: TGTGCCAGCCTCCGAGGGCGGCGGATCCAAGAGACCCAGTACTTC. The variable domain in full, with the rest retrieved from reference TRBV11-1 and TRBJ2-5, is EAEVAQSPRYKITEKSQAVAFWCDPISGHATLYWYRQILGQGPELLVQFQDESVVDDSQLPKDRFSAERLKGVDSTLKIQPAELGDSAMYLCASLRGRRIQETQYFGPGTRLLVL.

The rearrangement links TRBV4-1 to TRBJ2-2; D perhaps matches TRBD1 (6 bases). The CDR3 length is 15 residues. Trimming cost V 5 bases and J 8 bases, with 18 bases left between them. Germline lookup yields CDR1 MGHRA and CDR2 YSYEKL. The chain's CDR3 is CASSWSLGGTGELFF. The CDR3 region has the DNA TGCGCCAGCAGCTGGTCTTTAGGGGGTACTGGGGAGCTGTTTTTT.

V and J are TRBV7-9 and TRBJ2-4; 7 bases are shared with TRBD2. The germline CDR1 and CDR2 sequences are SEHNR and FQNEAQ (reference sequence). Losses at the gene ends were 1 base for V and 5 bases for J; bases not matched to a gene: 5. This CDR3 contains 15 residues. The CDR3 DNA reads TGTGCCAGCAGCTTAGTGTCAGGGAGGGAAAACATTCAGTACTTC. It translates to CASSLVSGRENIQYF.

The chain uses TRBV18 and TRBJ1-5; no definite D call. This CDR3 spans 14 amino acids. V was shortened by 2 bases and J by 6 bases, with 11 bases between the two germline ends. Per the germline V gene, CDR1 is KGHSH and CDR2 is LQKENI. The CDR3 spells CASSPESGSQPQHF. In DNA form, the CDR3 reads TGTGCCAGCTCACCAGAAAGTGGGAGTCAGCCCCAGCATTTT.

The J gene is TRBJ1-2, the V gene TRBV7-2, with TRBD1 identical over 8 bases. The length of the CDR3 is 15 residues. The germline V gene encodes CDR1 SGHTA and CDR2 FQGNSA. V dropped 2 bases and J dropped 7; count of bases not matched to a gene: 9. The DNA of the CDR3 is TGTGCCAGCAGCTTAAATCCAGCAGGGGGCTCTGGCTACACCTTC. Residues: CASSLNPAGGSGYTF.

The sample holds one count of this clone. V is TRBV9 and J is TRBJ2-1, with 8 bases identical to TRBD2. Germline V lookup: CDR1 SGDLS, CDR2 YYNGEE. CDR3 size: 15 residues. Germline trimming cut 3 bases from V and 4 bases from J; bases unmatched to any gene: 6. The CDR3: CASSASLAGYNEQFF. The DNA for the CDR3 is TGTGCCAGCAGCGCCAGTTTAGCGGGGTACAATGAGCAGTTCTTC.